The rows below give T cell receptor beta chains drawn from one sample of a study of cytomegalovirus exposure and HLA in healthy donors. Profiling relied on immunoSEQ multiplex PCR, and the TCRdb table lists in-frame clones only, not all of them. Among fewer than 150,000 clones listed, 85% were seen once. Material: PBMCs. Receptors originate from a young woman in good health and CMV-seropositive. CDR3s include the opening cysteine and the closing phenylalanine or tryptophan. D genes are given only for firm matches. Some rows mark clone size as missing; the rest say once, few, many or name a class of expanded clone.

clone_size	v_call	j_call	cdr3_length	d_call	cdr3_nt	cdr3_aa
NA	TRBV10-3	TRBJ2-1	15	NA	TGTGCCATCCAGGCGGGCTTGAGCTCCTACAATGAGCAGTTCTTC	CAIQAGLSSYNEQFF
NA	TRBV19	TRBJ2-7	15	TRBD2	TGTGCCAGTAGTAGTCTAGCGGGAGAAAGCTACGAGCAGTACTTC	CASSSLAGESYEQYF
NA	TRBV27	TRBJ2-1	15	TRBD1	TGTGCCAGCAGTTTTGTCGGCAGGGGGCTAAATGAGCAGTTCTTC	CASSFVGRGLNEQFF
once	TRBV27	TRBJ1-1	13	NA	TGTGCCAGCAGTTCCATCAGGGGCACTGAAGCTTTCTTT	CASSSIRGTEAFF
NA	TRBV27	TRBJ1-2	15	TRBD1	TGTGCCAGCAGTTTATGGGGCAGGGGGGACTATGGCTACACCTTC	CASSLWGRGDYGYTF
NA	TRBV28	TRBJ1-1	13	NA	TGTGCCACCGGCACAGACGGGAACACTGAAGCTTTCTTT	CATGTDGNTEAFF
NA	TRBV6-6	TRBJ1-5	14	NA	TGTGCCAGCAGTTACTCGAAGAACACCCCCCCCCAGCATTTT	CASSYSKNTPPQHF
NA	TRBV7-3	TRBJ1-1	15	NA	TGTGCCAGCAGCTCCTTGGACAGAGTGAGCACTGAAGCTTTCTTT	CASSSLDRVSTEAFF
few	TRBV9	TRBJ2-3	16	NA	TGTGCCAGCAGCGAGGGATTTGGGGGGGCTGCAGATACGCAGTATTTT	CASSEGFGGAADTQYF
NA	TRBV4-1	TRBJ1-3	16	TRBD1	TGCGCCAGCAGCCAAGATCGGGACAGTACTGGAAACACCATATATTTT	CASSQDRDSTGNTIYF
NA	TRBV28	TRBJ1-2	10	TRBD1	TGTGCCAGCAGTTCCACGACAGGGGCCTTC	CASSSTTGAF
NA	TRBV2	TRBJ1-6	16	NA	TGTGCCAGCAGCCCCCAACCGGACAGCCCCGGGGTGGCCCTCCACTTT	CASSPQPDSPGVALHF
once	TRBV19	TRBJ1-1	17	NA	TGTGCCAGTAGTATCTTGGGGCGTGGGGCTGGGGACACTGAAGCTTTCTTT	CASSILGRGAGDTEAFF
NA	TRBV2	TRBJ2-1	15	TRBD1	TGTGCCAGCAGTGACGACAGGGGGCCCTACAATGAGCAGTTCTTC	CASSDDRGPYNEQFF
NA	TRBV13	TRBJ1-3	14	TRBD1	TGTGCCAGCAGCCTTGGACAGGCGGAAAACACCATATATTTT	CASSLGQAENTIYF
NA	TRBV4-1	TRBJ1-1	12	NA	TGCGCCAGCAGCCCTGGGGGGTCTGAAGCTTTCTTT	CASSPGGSEAFF
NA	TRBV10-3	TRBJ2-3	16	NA	TGTGCCATCAGTGGCTCAGGTGGAGTGAGGGCAGATACGCAGTATTTT	CAISGSGGVRADTQYF
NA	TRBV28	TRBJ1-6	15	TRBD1	TGTGCCAGCAGTTCCCGGGACAGGGCTAATTCACCCCTCCACTTT	CASSSRDRANSPLHF
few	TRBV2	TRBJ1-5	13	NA	TGTGCCAGCAGCGCCCCCCCACAACAGCCCCAGCATTTT	CASSAPPQQPQHF
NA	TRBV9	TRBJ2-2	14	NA	TGTGCCAGCAGCGTAGAAAGGGGTACCGGGGAGCTGTTTTTT	CASSVERGTGELFF
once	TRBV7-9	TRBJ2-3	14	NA	TGTGCCAGCAGCCCCCCACGCCCGGCAGATACGCAGTATTTT	CASSPPRPADTQYF
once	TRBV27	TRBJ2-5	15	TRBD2	TGTGCCAGCAGTTCAAGCGGGGGGGCTCAAGAGACCCAGTACTTC	CASSSSGGAQETQYF
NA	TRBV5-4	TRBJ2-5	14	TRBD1	TGTGCCAGCAGCCTCGGACAGGGGCAAGAGACCCAGTACTTC	CASSLGQGQETQYF
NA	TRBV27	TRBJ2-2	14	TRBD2	TGTGCCAGCAGTTTAGCGGGAGGGCCCGGGGAGCTGTTTTTT	CASSLAGGPGELFF
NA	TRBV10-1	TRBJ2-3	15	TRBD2	TGCGCCAGCAGTGAGTCCGGGACTAGCGCAGATACGCAGTATTTT	CASSESGTSADTQYF
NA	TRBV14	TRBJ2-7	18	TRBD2	TGTGCCAGCAGCCAAGATCCGCCGGGACTAGCGTGCCTCTACGAGCAGTACTTC	CASSQDPPGLACLYEQYF
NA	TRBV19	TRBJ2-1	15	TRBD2	TGTGCCACCTCGACCCTAGCGGGAGGGTACAATGAGCAGTTCTTC	CATSTLAGGYNEQFF
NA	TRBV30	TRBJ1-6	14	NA	TGTGCCTGGACAGGAGGGACGGGACATTCACCCCTCCACTTT	CAWTGGTGHSPLHF
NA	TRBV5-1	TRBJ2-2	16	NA	TGCGCCAGCAGCTTGGTGCCTAGTAAGGAGGCCGGGGAGCTGTTTTTT	CASSLVPSKEAGELFF
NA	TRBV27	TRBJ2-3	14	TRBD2	TGTGCCAGCAGGACTAGCGGAATCACAGATACGCAGTATTTT	CASRTSGITDTQYF
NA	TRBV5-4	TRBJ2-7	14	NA	TGTGCCAGCAGCGCCGGGACATCCTCCTACGAGCAGTACTTC	CASSAGTSSYEQYF
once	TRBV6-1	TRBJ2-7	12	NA	TGTGCCAGCAGTGAGCTTAGCTACGAGCAGTACTTC	CASSELSYEQYF
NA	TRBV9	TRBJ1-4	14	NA	TGTGCCAGCAGCAGGGGTCAGTCTAATGAAAAACTGTTTTTT	CASSRGQSNEKLFF
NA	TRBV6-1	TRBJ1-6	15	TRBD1	TGTGCCAGCAGCAAGCGCGGACAGGTCCCTTCACCCCTCCACTTT	CASSKRGQVPSPLHF
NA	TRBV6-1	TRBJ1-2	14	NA	TGTGCCAGCAGAAGAGAGGCAGGGGACTATGGCTACACCTTC	CASRREAGDYGYTF
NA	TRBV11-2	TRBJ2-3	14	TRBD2	TGTGCCAGCAGCGCGGCGGGAGGGTCAGATACGCAGTATTTT	CASSAAGGSDTQYF
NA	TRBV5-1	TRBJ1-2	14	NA	TGCGCCAGCAGCTTGTGGGGGGATGACTATGGCTACACCTTC	CASSLWGDDYGYTF
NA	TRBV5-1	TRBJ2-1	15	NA	TGCGCCAGCGCCCCAGGGTCGAGCTCCTACAATGAGCAGTTCTTC	CASAPGSSSYNEQFF
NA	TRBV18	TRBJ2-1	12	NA	TGTGCCAGCTCATCCACATACAATGAGCAGTTCTTC	CASSSTYNEQFF